This paragraph reports one T cell receptor beta chain. These data are taken from a study of blood T cell repertoires in COVID-19. The overall study: In each case, the material was cDNA or gDNA derived from T cells, B-cell-depleted T cells, or PBMCs.

The CDR3 has 18 residues. Methods used by the authors: Estimation of nucleated cell counts was performed using reference gene primer amplification. The table came from immunoSEQ multiplex PCR; TCRdb's copy has only in-frame clones and leaves some out. V and J calls and clone size come straight from that table; D and trimming were deduced from the DNA. The sample carries 70,000 to 85,000 clones, more than 70% recorded once. Input material: peripheral blood. The chain combines TRBV1 with TRBJ2-2; the D segment call TRBD1 is taken from the table without a DNA check. TRBV1 is noted as a pseudogene. The receptor was isolated from a man older than 75 with active or convalescent COVID-19. CDR3 DNA: TGCACCAGCAGCCAAGATCCCAAGGGACAGGGTACCACCGGGGAGCTGTTTTTT. This encodes CTSSQDPKGQGTTGELFF.